This T cell receptor (beta chain) derives from a study of blood T cell repertoires in COVID-19. On the study more broadly: Collection of acute and convalescent COVID-19 samples took place in the United States, Italy and Spain. Sample material is recorded as cDNA or gDNA derived from T cells, B-cell-depleted T cells, or PBMCs.

In the authors' methods: Using reference gene primer amplification, nucleated cell counts were estimated. This table comes from immunoSEQ multiplex PCR, and its TCRdb copy is limited to in-frame clones, with some not included. That table furnishes V, J and clone size, whereas the DNA furnished D and trimming. Of 180,000 or so clones listed, around 86% were seen once; the top ten hold roughly 2.9%. This CDR3 is 14 amino acids long. V was clipped by 5 bases and J by 2 bases, with 12 bases between them. Germline V gene sequence: CDR1 MDHEN, CDR2 SYDVKM. The clonotype originates from a woman younger than 45 with active or convalescent COVID-19. The rearrangement joins TRBV28 to TRBJ2-5; the D is unclear. Specimen: peripheral blood. DNA for the CDR3: TGTGCCAGCAGTACCTTTGGCGGACAAGAGACCCAGTACTTC. Its translation: CASSTFGGQETQYF.